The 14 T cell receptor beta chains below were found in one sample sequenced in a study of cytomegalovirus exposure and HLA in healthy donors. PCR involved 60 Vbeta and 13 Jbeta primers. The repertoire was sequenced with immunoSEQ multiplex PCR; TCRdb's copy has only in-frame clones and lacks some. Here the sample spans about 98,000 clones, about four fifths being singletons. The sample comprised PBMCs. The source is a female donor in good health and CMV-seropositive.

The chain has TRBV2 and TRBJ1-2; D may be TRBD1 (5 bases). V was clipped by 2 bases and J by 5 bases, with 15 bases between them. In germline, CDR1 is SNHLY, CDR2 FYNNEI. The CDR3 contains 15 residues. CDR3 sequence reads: CASSELGRVEYGYTF. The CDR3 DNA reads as TGTGCCAGCAGTGAACTTGGCAGGGTTGAATATGGCTACACCTTC.

CDR3 nucleotide sequence: TGCGCCAGCAGCCAACCAACGACCGGGACATGGCCCTCTGGAAACACCATATATTTT. The encoded protein is CASSQPTTGTWPSGNTIYF. The chain recombines TRBV4-1 with TRBJ1-3, with D perhaps TRBD1 (6 bases). V dropped 2 bases and J dropped 0 bases, with 20 bases sitting between them. This CDR3 contains 19 residues. Germline V gives CDR1 MGHRA, CDR2 YSYEKL.

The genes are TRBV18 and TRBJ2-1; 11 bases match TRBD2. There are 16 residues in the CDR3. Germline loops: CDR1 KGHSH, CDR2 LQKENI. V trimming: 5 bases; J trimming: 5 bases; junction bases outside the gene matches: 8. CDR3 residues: CASSSKGTSGNNEQFF. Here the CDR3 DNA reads TGTGCCAGCTCATCAAAAGGGACTAGCGGAAACAATGAGCAGTTCTTC.

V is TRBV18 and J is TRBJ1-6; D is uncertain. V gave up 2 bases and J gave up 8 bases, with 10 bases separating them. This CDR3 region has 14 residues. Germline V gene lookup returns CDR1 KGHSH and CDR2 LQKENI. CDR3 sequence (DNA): TGTGCCAGCTCACCAAGTAGGGAGGATTCACCCCTCCACTTT. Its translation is CASSPSREDSPLHF.

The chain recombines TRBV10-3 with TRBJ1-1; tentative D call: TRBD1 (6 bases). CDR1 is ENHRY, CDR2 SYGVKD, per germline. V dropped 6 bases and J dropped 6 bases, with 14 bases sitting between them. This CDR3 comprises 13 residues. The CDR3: CAIRGHPLAEAFF. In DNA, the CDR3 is TGTGCCATCAGGGGACACCCCCTGGCTGAAGCTTTCTTT.

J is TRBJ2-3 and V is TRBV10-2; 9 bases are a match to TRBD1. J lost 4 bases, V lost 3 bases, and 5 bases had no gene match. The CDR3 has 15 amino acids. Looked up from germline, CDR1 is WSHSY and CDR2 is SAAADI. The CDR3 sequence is CASSETGQGADTQYF. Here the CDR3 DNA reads TGCGCCAGCAGTGAAACGGGACAGGGAGCAGATACGCAGTATTTT.

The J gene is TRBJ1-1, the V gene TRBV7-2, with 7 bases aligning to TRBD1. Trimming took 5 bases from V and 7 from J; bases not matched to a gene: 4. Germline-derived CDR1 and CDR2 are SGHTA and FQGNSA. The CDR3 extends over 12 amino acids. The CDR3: CASSTTGLEAFF. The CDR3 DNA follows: TGTGCCAGCAGCACGACAGGGCTTGAAGCTTTCTTT.

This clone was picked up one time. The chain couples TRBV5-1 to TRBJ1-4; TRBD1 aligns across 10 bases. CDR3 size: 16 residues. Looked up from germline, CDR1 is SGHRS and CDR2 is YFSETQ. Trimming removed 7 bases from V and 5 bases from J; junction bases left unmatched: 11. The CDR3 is CASAPRGGQGNEKLFF. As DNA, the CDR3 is TGCGCCAGCGCCCCGCGGGGGGGACAGGGGAATGAAAAACTGTTTTTT. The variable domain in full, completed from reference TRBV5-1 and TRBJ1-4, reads KAGVTQTPRYLIKTRGQQVTLSCSPISGHRSVSWYQQTPGQGLQFLFEYFSETQRNKGNFPGRFSGRQFSNSRSEMNVSTLELGDSALYLCASAPRGGQGNEKLFFGSGTQLSVL.

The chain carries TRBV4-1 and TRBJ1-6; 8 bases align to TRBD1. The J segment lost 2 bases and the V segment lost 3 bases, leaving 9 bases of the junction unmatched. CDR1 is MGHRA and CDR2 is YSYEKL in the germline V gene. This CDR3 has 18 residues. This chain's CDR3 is CASSQVRTGPPYNSPLHF. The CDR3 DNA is TGCGCCAGCAGCCAGGTGAGGACAGGGCCGCCCTATAATTCACCCCTCCACTTT.

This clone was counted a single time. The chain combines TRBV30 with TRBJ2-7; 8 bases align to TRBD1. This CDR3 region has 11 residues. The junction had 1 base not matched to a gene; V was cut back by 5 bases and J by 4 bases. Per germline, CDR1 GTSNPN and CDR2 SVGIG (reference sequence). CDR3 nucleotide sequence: TGTGCCTGGGGACAGGGTTACGAGCAGTACTTC. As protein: CAWGQGYEQYF.

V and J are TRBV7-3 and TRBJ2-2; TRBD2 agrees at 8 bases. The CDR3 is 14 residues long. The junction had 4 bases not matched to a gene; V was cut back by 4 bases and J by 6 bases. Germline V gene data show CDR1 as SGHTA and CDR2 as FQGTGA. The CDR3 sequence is CASSSGLVAGELFF. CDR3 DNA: TGTGCCAGCAGCTCGGGACTAGTTGCCGGGGAGCTGTTTTTT.

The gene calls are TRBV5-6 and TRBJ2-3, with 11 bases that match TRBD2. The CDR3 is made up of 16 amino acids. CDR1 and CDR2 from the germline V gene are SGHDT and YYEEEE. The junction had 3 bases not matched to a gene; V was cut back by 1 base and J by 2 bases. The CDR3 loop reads CASSLTSGGLTDTQYF. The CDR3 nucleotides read TGTGCCAGCAGCTTGACTAGCGGGGGACTCACAGATACGCAGTATTTT.

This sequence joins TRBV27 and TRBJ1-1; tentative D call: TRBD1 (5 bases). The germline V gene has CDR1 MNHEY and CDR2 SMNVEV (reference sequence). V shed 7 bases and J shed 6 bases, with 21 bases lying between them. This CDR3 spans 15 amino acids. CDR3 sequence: CASTPTGRLGPEAFF. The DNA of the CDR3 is TGTGCCAGCACCCCCACCGGACGATTGGGGCCTGAAGCTTTCTTT.

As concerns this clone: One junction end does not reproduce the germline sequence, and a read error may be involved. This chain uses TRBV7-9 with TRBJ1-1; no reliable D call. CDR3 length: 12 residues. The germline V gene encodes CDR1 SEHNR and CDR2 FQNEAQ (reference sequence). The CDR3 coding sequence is TGTTCCAGCCTCGGAGGGAACACTGAAGCTTTCTTT. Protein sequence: CSSLGGNTEAFF. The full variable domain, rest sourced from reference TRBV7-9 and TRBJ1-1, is DTGVSQNPRHKITKRGQNVTFRCDPISEHNRLYWYRQTLGQGPEFLTYFQNEAQLEKSRLLSDRFSAERPKGSFSTLEIQRTEQGDSAMYLCSSLGGNTEAFFGQGTRLTVV.